The clone carrying this T cell receptor beta chain was seen more than once but under ten times. A read error is possible here, since a much larger clone lies one base away. This sample is drawn from a study of tumor and adjacent non-tumor tissue in lung cancer. This sample's RNA came from whole unsorted tissue. The germline V gene has CDR1 SGHAT and CDR2 FQDESV (reference sequence). The CDR3 extends over 13 amino acids. A modified ARM-PCR protocol with three rounds of nested PCR amplified TCRbeta. In TCRdb, the multiplex PCR reads were re-called with MiXCR into one record per CDR3 protein. The table lists roughly 220,000 distinct CDR3 sequences, 60% to 75% of them singletons.

This TCR was recovered from a man aged 55-75 years with non-small cell lung cancer. V usage is TRBV11-1 and J usage is TRBJ1-4; D is possibly TRBD1 (6 bases). Sequencing was carried out using lung tumor tissue. The CDR3 loop is CASSPDRYEKLVF. The DNA for the CDR3 is TGTGCCAGCAGCCCGGACAGATATGAAAAACTGGTTTTT.